A selection of T cell receptor beta chains follows, all from one sample in a study of shared clonotypes between healthy human individuals. Using immunoSEQ multiplex PCR, the repertoire was profiled, and TCRdb retains in-frame clones only, with some absent. The table includes approximately 590,000 clones, nearly 97% detected once. The sample comprised naive CD8+ T cells sorted from blood. Receptor source: a woman aged 25-40 years in good health. Each CDR3 is given with its conserved first and last residue. The order of the fields is D gene, CDR3 length, V gene, J gene, clone size, CDR3 DNA, CDR3 protein. The D gene is left open where the match is weak. Size is omitted from some rows. Given values are once, few, many or a class for expanded clones.

>.|10|TRBV28|TRBJ2-7|.
TGTGCCAGCGGAACCTACGAGCAGTACTTC
CASGTYEQYF
>.|16|TRBV29-1|TRBJ2-7|.
TGCAGCGTTGAACTTTCCCTGGGGCCAAGGGCCGGCGAGCAGTACTTC
CSVELSLGPRAGEQYF
>TRBD1|14|TRBV13|TRBJ2-7|.
TGTGCCAGCAGCTTGGGACAGGGGGCCTACGAGCAGTACTTC
CASSLGQGAYEQYF
>.|15|TRBV13|TRBJ2-3|.
TGTGCCAGCAGCTCCGCTACTGCAGTCACAGATACGCAGTATTTT
CASSSATAVTDTQYF
>.|12|TRBV19|TRBJ2-7|.
TGTGCCAGTAGTATAGTTAATGGCGAGCAGTACTTC
CASSIVNGEQYF
>.|14|TRBV27|TRBJ1-2|.
TGTGCCAGCAGTTTCAAACAACACGACTATGGCTACACCTTC
CASSFKQHDYGYTF
>TRBD1|15|TRBV5-6|TRBJ1-5|.
TGTGCCAGCAGCGTGGGACAGGATAGCAATCAGCCCCAGCATTTT
CASSVGQDSNQPQHF
>.|15|TRBV11-2|TRBJ1-2|.
TGTGCCAGCAGCCCCGGGCCCGGGACCAACTATGGCTACACCTTC
CASSPGPGTNYGYTF
>.|13|TRBV27|TRBJ2-1|.
TGTGCCAGCAGTTTATGGGCGGAGTCTGAGCAGTTCTTC
CASSLWAESEQFF
>TRBD1|16|TRBV15|TRBJ2-1|.
TGTGCCACCAGCCGAGGACAGGGGGAGCCCTACAATGAGCAGTTCTTC
CATSRGQGEPYNEQFF
>TRBD2|13|TRBV7-8|TRBJ2-7|.
TGTGCCATCTTATCCGGGGAGGGCTACGAGCAGTACTTC
CAILSGEGYEQYF
>TRBD1|15|TRBV19|TRBJ1-1|.
TGTGCCAGTAGTTCAAGAGATCCGGGACAGGGGGCGGCTTTCTTT
CASSSRDPGQGAAFF
>.|13|TRBV11-2|TRBJ2-7|once
TGTGCCAGCAAACCGGGGAGCTCCTACGAGCAGTACTTC
CASKPGSSYEQYF
>.|14|TRBV28|TRBJ1-1|.
TGTGCCAGCAGTTTTGAGGGGCAGAACACTGAAGCTTTCTTT
CASSFEGQNTEAFF
>TRBD1|15|TRBV29-1|TRBJ2-7|.
TGCAGCGTTGAAGAGGGGGGACAGGAAGCCTACGAGCAGTACTTC
CSVEEGGQEAYEQYF
>.|14|TRBV9|TRBJ1-1|.
TGTGCCAGCAGCGCCAGGGGCGGGTACACTGAAGCTTTCTTT
CASSARGGYTEAFF
>.|15|TRBV10-3|TRBJ2-7|.
TGTGCCATCAGCGATCCGGCAGTTGAGGCATACGAGCAGTACTTC
CAISDPAVEAYEQYF
>.|13|TRBV27|TRBJ2-6|.
TGTGCCAGCAGTTTCCCCGGGGCCAACGTCCTGACTTTC
CASSFPGANVLTF
>.|15|TRBV6-1|TRBJ2-1|.
TGTGCCAGCAGTAGACATGTTATATTCCACAATGAGCAGTTCTTC
CASSRHVIFHNEQFF
>TRBD2|18|TRBV4-1|TRBJ2-7|.
TGCGCCAGCAGCCAAGATGGGTTGAGACTAGCACCTTCCTACGAGCAGTACTTC
CASSQDGLRLAPSYEQYF
>.|13|TRBV27|TRBJ2-1|few
TGTGCCAGCAGCTGGGGACAAAGGGATGAGCAGTTCTTC
CASSWGQRDEQFF
>.|13|TRBV19|TRBJ2-4|.
TGTGCCAGTAGTCCCGGGACGTGGAACATTCAGTACTTC
CASSPGTWNIQYF
>.|15|TRBV7-2|TRBJ2-1|.
TGTGCCAGCAGCTTAGTCGGGCTAGGGTACAATGAGCAGTTCTTC
CASSLVGLGYNEQFF
>TRBD2|15|TRBV5-4|TRBJ2-7|.
TGTGCCAGCAGCTCACGACTAGCGGGAGAAGACGAGCAGTACTTC
CASSSRLAGEDEQYF
>.|17|TRBV7-9|TRBJ1-3|.
TGTGCCAGCAGCTTAGGAGGTGGGCAGGGCATTTTGGACACCATATATTTT
CASSLGGGQGILDTIYF
>.|17|TRBV9|TRBJ2-2|.
TGTGCCAGCAGCGTAGACCCCTTTTCGGAGAACACCGGGGAGCTGTTTTTT
CASSVDPFSENTGELFF
>TRBD2|17|TRBV4-1|TRBJ2-7|.
TGCGCCAGCAGCCAAACCCGGGGGGAGTTGGGCTCCTACGAGCAGTACTTC
CASSQTRGELGSYEQYF
>.|15|TRBV9|TRBJ2-5|.
TGTGCCAGCAGCTCCCGCCATACGCAGCAAGAGACCCAGTACTTC
CASSSRHTQQETQYF
>.|15|TRBV28|TRBJ2-1|.
TGTGCCAGCAGTTTACGGGGCTACAGGTACAATGAGCAGTTCTTC
CASSLRGYRYNEQFF
>.|12|TRBV27|TRBJ2-7|once
TGTGCCAGCAGTCCCGACCGGGACCCCCAGTACTTC
CASSPDRDPQYF
>.|13|TRBV28|TRBJ2-7|.
TGTGCCACCCGGCCGGGAGCCCAGAGGGAGCAGTACTTC
CATRPGAQREQYF
>.|11|TRBV5-8|TRBJ2-7|.
TGTGCCAGCAGCTTACCATCCGAGCAGTACTTC
CASSLPSEQYF
>TRBD2|18|TRBV28|TRBJ2-3|.
TGTGCCAGCAGTTTGACCCATACAACGGGGGGGGACACAGATACGCAGTATTTT
CASSLTHTTGGDTDTQYF
>.|13|TRBV9|TRBJ2-7|.
TGTGCCAGCAGCGTAGGGATAGTCGGGGAGCAGTACTTC
CASSVGIVGEQYF
>TRBD2|17|TRBV28|TRBJ2-7|.
TGTGCCAGCAGCCTAGTTCCGCTTGGGAGGGCTGAGCGCGAGCAGTACTTC
CASSLVPLGRAEREQYF
>TRBD1|14|TRBV5-5|TRBJ2-7|.
TGTGCCAGCAGCCCGGGACAGGGGGCCTACGAGCAGTACTTC
CASSPGQGAYEQYF
>TRBD2|17|TRBV27|TRBJ2-7|.
TGTGCCAGCAGTTCCGGACTAGCGGCTTTGAGCTCCTACGAGCAGTACTTC
CASSSGLAALSSYEQYF
>TRBD1|15|TRBV5-6|TRBJ2-7|.
TGTGCCAGCAGCCCGTTGGGACAGGGATCCTACGAGCAGTACTTC
CASSPLGQGSYEQYF
>.|12|TRBV7-7|TRBJ2-6|.
TGTGCCAGCAGCTCTGGGGCCAACGTCCTGACTTTC
CASSSGANVLTF
>TRBD1|15|TRBV5-6|TRBJ2-5|.
TGTGCCAGCAGCGAAGCCGGGACAGGGCAGGAGACCCAGTACTTC
CASSEAGTGQETQYF
>.|13|TRBV29-1|TRBJ2-3|.
TGCAGCGTTGTAGGCAGCCGCACAGATACGCAGTATTTT
CSVVGSRTDTQYF
>TRBD1|16|TRBV12-5|TRBJ1-5|once
TGTGCTAGTGGTCCGCGGACAGGGGGTTTCGGTCAGCCCCAGCATTTT
CASGPRTGGFGQPQHF
>TRBD2|14|TRBV11-2|TRBJ2-7|.
TGTGCCAGCAGCTTGACTAGCGGGAGTCACGAGCAGTACTTC
CASSLTSGSHEQYF
>.|15|TRBV4-1|TRBJ1-1|once
TGCGCCAGCAGCCCCGGGGGCGCAGGTGGCACTGAAGCTTTCTTT
CASSPGGAGGTEAFF
>.|15|TRBV29-1|TRBJ2-7|.
TGCAGCGTTACCGTATCTGGGGCAGGGGTCTACGAGCAGTACTTC
CSVTVSGAGVYEQYF
>TRBD2|13|TRBV29-1|TRBJ2-7|.
TGCAGCGTTGAAGATGGACTAGCAGTCAGGCAGTACTTC
CSVEDGLAVRQYF
>.|13|TRBV14|TRBJ1-4|few
TGTGCCAGCAGCCAAGAGAGATCGAATAAACTGTTTTTT
CASSQERSNKLFF
>.|15|TRBV27|TRBJ2-7|once
TGTGCCAGCAGTTTATCGGTGACAGGGAGGTACGAGCAGTACTTC
CASSLSVTGRYEQYF
>TRBD1|16|TRBV9|TRBJ1-2|.
TGTGCCAGCAGCGGGCCTTGGGACAGAGAGGACTATGGCTACACCTTC
CASSGPWDREDYGYTF
>TRBD2|16|TRBV10-3|TRBJ2-3|.
TGTGCCATCAGTGACCGTAAGCGGGAGGCCACAGATACGCAGTATTTT
CAISDRKREATDTQYF
>.|16|TRBV4-1|TRBJ2-6|once
TGCGCCGCAGCAACAGTAGGGGGTGCTGGGGCCAACGTCCTGACTTTC
CAAATVGGAGANVLTF